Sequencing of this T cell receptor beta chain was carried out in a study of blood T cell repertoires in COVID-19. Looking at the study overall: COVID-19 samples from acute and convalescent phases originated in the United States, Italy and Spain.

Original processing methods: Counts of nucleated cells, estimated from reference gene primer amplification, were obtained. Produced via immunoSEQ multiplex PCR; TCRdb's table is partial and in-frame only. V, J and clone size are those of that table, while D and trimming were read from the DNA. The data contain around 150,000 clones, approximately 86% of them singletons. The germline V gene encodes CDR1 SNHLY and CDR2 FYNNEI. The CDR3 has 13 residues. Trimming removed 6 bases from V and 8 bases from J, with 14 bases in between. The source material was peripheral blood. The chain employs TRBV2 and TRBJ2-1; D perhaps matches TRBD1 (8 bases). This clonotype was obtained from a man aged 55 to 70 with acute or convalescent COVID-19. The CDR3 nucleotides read TGTGCCAGCAGCCTAACAGGGGGGGATGAGCAGTTCTTC. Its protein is CASSLTGGDEQFF.